This T cell receptor beta chain was identified during a study of vaccination effects on CD4 cells after COVID-19. There are 15 residues in the CDR3. V was clipped by 3 bases and J by 2 bases; unmatched bases: 3. Germline CDR1 is KGHSH and CDR2 is LQKENI. Study findings and constraints: Pronounced clonal contraction occurred in clones induced by infection and by vaccine late after vaccination.

Data came from immunoSEQ multiplex PCR; TCRdb stores just in-frame clones and leaves some out. The data show tens of thousands of clones, 78% seen once. Regarding this clone: Its antigen is not identified. This same CDR3 is encoded by further DNA sequences in the sample.

Peptide-pool stimulation followed by sequencing identified expanded antigen-specific CD4+ clonotypes in the ViraFEST assay. Cells that had been cultured for 10 days were the source of isolated CD4+ T cells. People in the vaccine group had not been infected with SARS-CoV-2 before, and their nucleocapsid antibodies were negative. Half of the medium was exchanged for IL-2 medium on both days 3 and 7. The chain carries TRBV18 and TRBJ2-2; 7 nucleotides agree with TRBD1. The receptor was derived from a human donor who received a COVID-19 vaccine. The input for sequencing was CD4+ T cells from PBMCs cultured with SARS-CoV-2 spike peptides, taken before COVID-19 vaccination. The CDR3: CASSPRQGNTGELFF. The CDR3 DNA is TGTGCCAGCTCACCCAGACAGGGCAACACCGGGGAGCTGTTTTTT.